The TCR beta chain under discussion was sequenced for a study of CD4+ T cells in melanoma. In regard to this clone: Its antigen is not identified.

Study-wide results and caveats: Diverse differentiation states were reported for melanoma neoantigen-specific CD4+ T cells. A reported correlation linked neoantigen-specific CD4+ T cells to CD8+, macrophage and B cell function.

Germline lookup yields CDR1 SGHAT and CDR2 FQNNGV. This CDR3 is built from 14 residues. Trimming cost V 5 bases and J 9 bases, with 14 bases left between them. Repertoires were generated with immunoSEQ multiplex PCR, while TCRdb's copy carries only in-frame clones and drops some. The top ten hold 20% of the sample, which has 200 to 250 clones, about 75% seen once. V gene TRBV11-2 combines with J gene TRBJ1-6; possibly TRBD1 for D (5 bases). The receptor's source is a human donor with melanoma. CDR3 DNA: TGTGCCAGCAGCCTCGTGGCAGGGACTTCACCCCTCCACTTT. Translated, it gives CASSLVAGTSPLHF.